This entry features one T cell receptor (beta chain) sequence. The data derive from a study of tumor-infiltrating lymphocytes in oesophageal squamous cell carcinoma. V was pared by 1 base and J by 7 bases, with 8 bases between. There are 13 residues in the CDR3. The V gene's germline CDR1 is SGHVS and CDR2 FQNEAQ. MiXCR was run by TCRdb on the PCR reads, yielding one entry per CDR3 protein. The sample includes about 15,000 distinct CDR3 sequences, around 50% of them seen just once. Sequencing used esophageal tumor tissue. This chain uses TRBV7-8 with TRBJ2-4, with no clear D. The sequence was collected from a male donor with esophageal squamous cell carcinoma. The CDR3 here is CASSLGTRNIQYF. In DNA form, the CDR3 reads TGTGCCAGCAGCTTAGGAACGAGGAACATTCAGTACTTC.